A selection of T cell receptor beta chains follows, all from one sample in a study of T cells after yellow fever vaccination. TCRdb re-called the 5' RACE reads through MiXCR, storing one row per CDR3 protein. The sample gives approximately 550,000 distinct CDR3 sequences, approximately 15% of which show up once; more than 13% is in the top ten. The source material was PBMCs, sampled on the day of the yellow fever booster vaccination. Source of these receptors: a man aged 30-40 years who received the YFV17D yellow fever vaccine. CDR3s include the opening cysteine and the closing phenylalanine or tryptophan. The D gene is left open where the match is weak. Some rows have no size entry. The others give once, few or many, or a class for an expanded clone.

clone size | D gene | J gene | V gene | CDR3 DNA | CDR3 protein
few | - | TRBJ2-7 | TRBV29-1 | TGCAGCGTAGCAGCGCAATCCTACGAGCAGTACTTC | CSVAAQSYEQYF
many | TRBD2 | TRBJ2-7 | TRBV20-1 | TGCAGTGCCCGACTAGCGGGAGTGGGGTACGAGCAGTACTTC | CSARLAGVGYEQYF
many | - | TRBJ1-1 | TRBV5-1 | TGCGCCAGCAGCCTCGACGGAATGAACACTGAAGCTTTCTTT | CASSLDGMNTEAFF
few | TRBD2 | TRBJ2-2 | TRBV29-1 | TGCAGCGTTGAAGAACTAGCGGGAGTAGGGCTGTTTTTT | CSVEELAGVGLFF
- | - | TRBJ2-5 | TRBV7-2 | TGTGCCAGCACCACGTTCCCCCCGGGAAAGACCGTGGAGACCCAGTACTTC | CASTTFPPGKTVETQYF
many | - | TRBJ2-3 | TRBV29-1 | TGCAGCGTTGAAGGTGCTCAGGCCGGATCGGATACGCAGTATTTT | CSVEGAQAGSDTQYF
few | - | TRBJ2-1 | TRBV27 | TGTGCCAGCAGGGCCCTCGGGGCGTGGCGGACCTACAATGAGCAGTTCTTC | CASRALGAWRTYNEQFF
many | - | TRBJ2-7 | TRBV5-5 | TGTGCCAGCAGAGTGGACAGTGTGTCCTACGAGCAGTACTTC | CASRVDSVSYEQYF
many | TRBD2 | TRBJ2-7 | TRBV7-8 | TGTGCCAGCAGCCCCGGACTAGCGGTCTCCTACGAGCAGTACTTC | CASSPGLAVSYEQYF
- | - | TRBJ2-5 | TRBV28 | TGTGCCAGCAGTCCCGGGGGAACGGAGACCCAGTACTTC | CASSPGGTETQYF
few | TRBD2 | TRBJ2-7 | TRBV19 | TGTGCCAGTAGTCCCCGGGGAGCGGGGGGCTCCTACGAGCAGTACTTC | CASSPRGAGGSYEQYF
many | - | TRBJ2-4 | TRBV19 | TGTGCGTCCTCAGGCCCAGACAAAAACATTCAGTACTTC | CASSGPDKNIQYF
- | - | TRBJ1-5 | TRBV6-1 | TGTGCCAGCAGGTCCCTATTAAAACAGGGAACTATTAGCAATCAGCCCCAGCATTTT | CASRSLLKQGTISNQPQHF
- | - | TRBJ2-1 | TRBV12-3/TRBV12-4 | TGTGCCAGCAGTTTACAGTGGGAGCAGTTCTTC | CASSLQWEQFF
- | TRBD2 | TRBJ2-7 | TRBV9 | TGTGCCAGCAGCCGGGGGGGGGGTGGCGGCGGGCCAACCTACGAGCAGTACTTC | CASSRGGGGGGPTYEQYF
few | TRBD2 | TRBJ2-7 | TRBV30 | TGTGCCTGGAGTCTCCGACTAGCGGGTGGTCTCTACGAGCAGTACTTC | CAWSLRLAGGLYEQYF
few | - | TRBJ2-7 | TRBV5-1 | TGCGCCAGCAGCTTTCTCACCATTGGGGCACAGGGCTCCTACGAGCAGTACTTC | CASSFLTIGAQGSYEQYF
- | - | TRBJ2-7 | TRBV6-2/TRBV6-3 | TGTGCCAGCAGTTACGGCCAGCTGTACGAGCAGTACTTC | CASSYGQLYEQYF
few | - | TRBJ2-2 | TRBV7-9 | TGTGCCAGCAGCTTAGCGCTTAAGGGGGACAACACCGGGGAGCTGTTTTTT | CASSLALKGDNTGELFF
few | - | TRBJ1-2 | TRBV5-4 | TGTGCCAGCAGCTTCGAGCGCTATGGCTACACCTTC | CASSFERYGYTF
few | - | TRBJ2-5 | TRBV7-9 | TGTGCCAGCAGCTTCCTCGGCGAGGGGACCCAGTACTTC | CASSFLGEGTQYF
- | TRBD2 | TRBJ2-1 | TRBV5-1 | TGCGCCAGCAGCTTCAGCCTAGCGGCGAATGAGCAGTTCTTC | CASSFSLAANEQFF
few | - | TRBJ1-5 | TRBV20-1 | TGCAGTGCCTCAGGGAACCTCAATCAGCCCCAGCATTTT | CSASGNLNQPQHF
- | - | TRBJ2-7 | TRBV20-1 | TGCAGTGCTCCCGTTAGGTACCACGAGCAGTACTTC | CSAPVRYHEQYF
few | TRBD1 | TRBJ1-2 | TRBV20-1 | TGCAGTGCGGACCGGGACAGAACAACATATGGCTACACCTTC | CSADRDRTTYGYTF
many | - | TRBJ2-7 | TRBV7-2 | TGTGCCAGCAGCTTATCCAGCTACGAGCAGTACTTC | CASSLSSYEQYF
- | - | TRBJ2-1 | TRBV24-1 | TGTGCCACCAGCCACGCCAACAACAATGAGCAGTTCTTC | CATSHANNNEQFF
few | TRBD2 | TRBJ2-3 | TRBV5-1 | TGCGCCAGCAGCCCGCAATCGGGGGGGTTCGCAGATACGCAGTATTTT | CASSPQSGGFADTQYF
- | TRBD1 | TRBJ2-1 | TRBV7-7 | TGTGCCAGCAGCACGGGACAGAGCTCCTACAATGAGCAGTTCTTC | CASSTGQSSYNEQFF
- | - | TRBJ1-5 | TRBV27 | TGTGCCAGCGCTGGGGGGAGACGTCAGTGCCAGCATTTT | CASAGGRRQCQHF
- | - | TRBJ1-1 | TRBV24-1 | TGTGCCACCAGTGATGGCAGTGCAGGGGACACTGAAGCTTTCTTT | CATSDGSAGDTEAFF
few | TRBD2 | TRBJ2-1 | TRBV20-1 | TGCAGTGCTCCCCGCGTAGCGGGAGGGAATGAGCAGTTCTTC | CSAPRVAGGNEQFF
- | TRBD2 | TRBJ2-5 | TRBV5-1 | TGCGCCAGCAGCCCCCTTCTTAGCGGGAGTTGGGAGACCCAGTACTTC | CASSPLLSGSWETQYF
many | - | TRBJ2-2 | TRBV12-3/TRBV12-4 | TGTGCCAGCAGAGGGGGTACCGGGGAGCTGTTTTTT | CASRGGTGELFF
many | TRBD2 | TRBJ2-3 | TRBV7-2 | TGTGCCAGCAGCGTAGACTCCTTAGCGGGAACTACGCAGTATTTT | CASSVDSLAGTTQYF
- | - | TRBJ2-4 | TRBV18 | TGTGCCAGCTCACGCGAAGAACCGCCGGGGGCTATCTTC | CASSREEPPGAIF
many | TRBD1 | TRBJ2-7 | TRBV4-3 | TGCGCCAGCAGCCAAGCCACAGGGGATTCCTACGAGCAGTACTTC | CASSQATGDSYEQYF